This is a list of T cell receptor beta chains from one sample in a study of blood T cell repertoires in COVID-19. The protocol was immunoSEQ multiplex PCR, while the TCRdb copy is restricted to in-frame clones and leaves out a portion. The sample consists of 95,000 to 110,000 clones, roughly 88% of them appearing once. Sequencing used peripheral blood. The receptors were gathered from a middle-aged man with active or convalescent COVID-19. Both conserved end residues are part of each CDR3. The D gene is left open where the match is weak. Not every row has a clone size; where given, it reads once, few, many or a size class.

J: TRBJ2-1; size: -; V: TRBV9; D: TRBD1; CDR3: CASSPGDRETYNEQFF; DNA: TGTGCCAGCAGCCCAGGGGACAGGGAAACCTACAATGAGCAGTTCTTC
J: TRBJ1-4; size: -; V: TRBV5-1; D: TRBD1; CDR3: CASSQRQGFEKLFF; DNA: TGCGCCAGCAGCCAAAGACAGGGGTTTGAAAAACTGTTTTTT
J: TRBJ1-5; size: -; V: TRBV6-1; D: -; CDR3: CASSEATRVPGQPQHF; DNA: TGTGCCAGCAGTGAAGCGACTAGGGTACCGGGTCAGCCCCAGCATTTT
J: TRBJ2-3; size: -; V: TRBV6-6; D: TRBD2; CDR3: CASSYEAGGNYVPQYF; DNA: TGTGCCAGCAGTTATGAGGCGGGAGGCAACTATGTTCCGCAGTATTTT
J: TRBJ1-2; size: -; V: TRBV18; D: TRBD1; CDR3: CASSTDREAYGYTF; DNA: TGTGCCAGCTCAACGGACAGGGAGGCCTATGGCTACACCTTC
J: TRBJ2-1; size: few; V: TRBV10-1; D: TRBD2; CDR3: CASSDTGGNNEQFF; DNA: TGCGCCAGCAGTGATACGGGAGGGAACAATGAGCAGTTCTTC
J: TRBJ1-4; size: -; V: TRBV7-9; D: TRBD1; CDR3: CASRSVQGAHEKLFF; DNA: TGTGCCAGCAGATCCGTGCAGGGGGCGCATGAAAAACTGTTTTTT
J: TRBJ2-1; size: -; V: TRBV2; D: TRBD2; CDR3: CASRAAGVKNEQFF; DNA: TGTGCCAGCAGGGCAGCGGGAGTGAAAAATGAGCAGTTCTTC
J: TRBJ2-3; size: -; V: TRBV11-2; D: TRBD2; CDR3: CASSPQAGITDTQYF; DNA: TGTGCCAGCAGCCCTCAAGCGGGAATCACAGATACGCAGTATTTT
J: TRBJ1-1; size: -; V: TRBV5-1; D: -; CDR3: CASSLGAINTEAFF; DNA: TGCGCCAGCAGCTTGGGGGCCATTAACACTGAAGCTTTCTTT
J: TRBJ2-1; size: -; V: TRBV9; D: -; CDR3: CASSVDLRYEQFF; DNA: TGTGCCAGCAGCGTAGACCTAAGATATGAGCAGTTCTTC
J: TRBJ1-1; size: -; V: TRBV6-5; D: -; CDR3: CASLAGLNTEAFF; DNA: TGTGCCAGCCTTGCAGGGTTAAACACTGAAGCTTTCTTT
J: TRBJ1-1; size: -; V: TRBV7-9; D: -; CDR3: CASSSNAGASEAFF; DNA: TGTGCCAGCAGCTCAAACGCGGGGGCGAGTGAAGCTTTCTTT
J: TRBJ2-3; size: -; V: TRBV2; D: TRBD1; CDR3: CANSDRQGFTDTQYF; DNA: TGTGCCAACTCCGATCGACAGGGTTTCACAGATACGCAGTATTTT
J: TRBJ1-1; size: -; V: TRBV20-1; D: -; CDR3: CSANLRGAFF; DNA: TGCAGTGCTAACCTTAGGGGAGCTTTCTTT
J: TRBJ2-3; size: once; V: TRBV4-1; D: TRBD2; CDR3: CASSRGEIAGGSTDTQYF; DNA: TGCGCCAGCAGCCGGGGGGAAATAGCGGGAGGAAGCACAGATACGCAGTATTTT
J: TRBJ2-3; size: once; V: TRBV6-1; D: -; CDR3: CASSEAPSGTDTQYF; DNA: TGTGCCAGCAGTGAAGCGCCTAGCGGCACAGATACGCAGTATTTT
J: TRBJ2-3; size: -; V: TRBV18; D: -; CDR3: CASSPVEADTQYF; DNA: TGTGCCAGCTCACCCGTCGAGGCAGATACGCAGTATTTT
J: TRBJ2-1; size: few; V: TRBV12-3/TRBV12-4; D: TRBD2; CDR3: CANGLAGGHEQFF; DNA: TGTGCCAACGGACTAGCGGGAGGGCATGAGCAGTTCTTC
J: TRBJ2-3; size: few; V: TRBV19; D: -; CDR3: CASGNPGLRVGVTDTQYF; DNA: TGTGCCAGTGGAAATCCGGGACTCCGGGTGGGTGTCACAGATACGCAGTATTTT
J: TRBJ1-6; size: -; V: TRBV30; D: -; CDR3: CAWNVDRNNSPLHF; DNA: TGTGCCTGGAACGTAGACAGGAATAATTCACCCCTCCACTTT
J: TRBJ1-2; size: -; V: TRBV27; D: TRBD1; CDR3: CASSSSGTGRLYTF; DNA: TGTGCCAGCAGTTCCTCCGGGACAGGCCGTCTCTACACCTTC
J: TRBJ2-7; size: -; V: TRBV10-1; D: -; CDR3: CASSESRGREQYF; DNA: TGCGCCAGCAGTGAGTCGCGGGGTCGCGAGCAGTACTTC
J: TRBJ1-4; size: -; V: TRBV11-2; D: -; CDR3: CASRRVGNEKLFF; DNA: TGTGCCAGCAGGAGGGTGGGCAATGAAAAACTGTTTTTT
J: TRBJ1-5; size: -; V: TRBV29-1; D: TRBD1; CDR3: CSAVTGNVRQPQHF; DNA: TGCAGCGCTGTGACAGGGAACGTACGGCAGCCCCAGCATTTT
J: TRBJ1-5; size: once; V: TRBV12-1; D: -; CDR3: CASSLNRAPRTGVMGNQPQHF; DNA: TGTGCCAGCAGCTTAAACAGAGCCCCCAGGACAGGGGTTATGGGCAATCAGCCCCAGCATTTT
J: TRBJ2-1; size: -; V: TRBV3-1/TRBV3-2; D: -; CDR3: CASSQGIAVYNEQFF; DNA: TGTGCCAGCAGCCAAGGAATAGCAGTCTACAATGAGCAGTTCTTC
J: TRBJ2-7; size: -; V: TRBV6-2/TRBV6-3; D: TRBD2; CDR3: CASSYGGGAGSSYEQYF; DNA: TGTGCCAGCAGTTATGGGGGTGGAGCGGGGAGCTCCTACGAGCAGTACTTC
J: TRBJ2-7; size: -; V: TRBV5-1; D: TRBD2; CDR3: CASSTGLAGAHSYEQYF; DNA: TGCGCCAGCAGCACGGGACTAGCGGGAGCCCACTCCTACGAGCAGTACTTC
J: TRBJ2-7; size: -; V: TRBV28; D: -; CDR3: CASSSFTLTGGAGKGYEQYF; DNA: TGTGCCAGCAGTTCCTTTACCCTGACGGGCGGGGCCGGAAAGGGGTACGAGCAGTACTTC
J: TRBJ2-1; size: -; V: TRBV6-2/TRBV6-3; D: TRBD2; CDR3: CASSQGLARWIPNEQFF; DNA: TGTGCCAGCAGTCAGGGACTAGCCCGGTGGATCCCCAATGAGCAGTTCTTC
J: TRBJ2-3; size: -; V: TRBV3-1/TRBV3-2; D: TRBD2; CDR3: CASSQWIPSSGRTTRTDTQYF; DNA: TGTGCCAGCAGCCAATGGATCCCCAGTAGCGGGAGGACTACGCGCACAGATACGCAGTATTTT